This T cell receptor (beta chain) was captured by sequencing in a study of Ad26.COV2.S vaccination and SARS-CoV-2 variants. The overall study: Vaccine-arm donor from the placebo-controlled COV1001 Ad26.COV2.S trial.

V was cut by 1 base and J by 2 bases, with 11 bases left in between. Looked up from germline, CDR1 is SEHNR and CDR2 is FQNEAQ (reference sequence). The CDR3 has 15 residues. The table came from immunoSEQ multiplex PCR; TCRdb's copy has only in-frame clones and leaves some out. The sample contains roughly 510,000 clones, around 85% of which appear only once. Treatment here: roughly 18 received Ad26.COV2.S at low or high dose, single or two shots; several received placebo; per-sample allocation not given. Sampling occurred on day 63 after the first vaccine or placebo injection. This chain connects TRBV7-9 to TRBJ1-2; D remains unclear. The receptor was isolated from a person between 18 and 65 years old who received the Ad26.COV2.S COVID-19 vaccine or a placebo. Sequenced here: peripheral blood, sampled in a trial of Ad26.COV2.S vaccine versus placebo. CDR3 in DNA: TGTGCCAGCAGCTTAGTGAACGGCCCAAACTATGGCTACACCTTC. Protein: CASSLVNGPNYGYTF.